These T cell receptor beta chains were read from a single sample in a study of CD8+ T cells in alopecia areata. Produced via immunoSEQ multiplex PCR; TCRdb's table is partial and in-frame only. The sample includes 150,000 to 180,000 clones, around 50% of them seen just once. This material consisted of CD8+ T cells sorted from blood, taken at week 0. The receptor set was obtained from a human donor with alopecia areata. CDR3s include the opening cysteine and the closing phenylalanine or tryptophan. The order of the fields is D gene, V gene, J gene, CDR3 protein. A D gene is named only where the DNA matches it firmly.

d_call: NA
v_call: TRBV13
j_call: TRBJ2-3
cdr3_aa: CASSFKRDTQYF

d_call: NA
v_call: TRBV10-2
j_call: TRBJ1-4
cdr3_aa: CASRGEKLFF

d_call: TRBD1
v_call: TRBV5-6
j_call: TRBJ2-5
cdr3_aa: CASSFGTGFWETQYF

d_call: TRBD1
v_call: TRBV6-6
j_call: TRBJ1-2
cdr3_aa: CASKLQGSYGYTF

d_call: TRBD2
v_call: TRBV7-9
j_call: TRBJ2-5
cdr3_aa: CASRQEAGQETQYF

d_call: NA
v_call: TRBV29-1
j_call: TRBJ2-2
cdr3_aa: CSVVDDTGELFF

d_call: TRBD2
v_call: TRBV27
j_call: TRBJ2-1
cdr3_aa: CASGTRDNEQFF

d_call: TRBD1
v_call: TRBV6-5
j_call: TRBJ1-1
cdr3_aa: CASSYQTGIGTEAFF

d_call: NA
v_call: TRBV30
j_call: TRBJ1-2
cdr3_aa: CAWSVIRGPDGYTF

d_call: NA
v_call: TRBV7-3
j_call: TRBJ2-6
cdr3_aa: CASSLTGSGANVLTF

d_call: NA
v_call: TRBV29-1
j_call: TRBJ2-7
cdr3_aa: CSVEARGYEQYF

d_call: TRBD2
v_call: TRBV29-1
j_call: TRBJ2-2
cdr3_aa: CSVLRGGDTGELFF

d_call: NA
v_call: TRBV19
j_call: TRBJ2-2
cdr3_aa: CASGTANTGELFF

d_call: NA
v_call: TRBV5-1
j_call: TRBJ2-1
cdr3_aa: CASSLGGWGAENEQFF

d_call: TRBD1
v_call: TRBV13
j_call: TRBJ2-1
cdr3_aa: CASSTGGQGNEQFF

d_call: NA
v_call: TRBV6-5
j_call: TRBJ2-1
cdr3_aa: CASSRDGSYNEQFF

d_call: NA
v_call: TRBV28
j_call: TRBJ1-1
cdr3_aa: CASSGVNTEAFF

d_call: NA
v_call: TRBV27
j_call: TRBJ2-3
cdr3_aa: CASSLQSLGIGRDTQYF

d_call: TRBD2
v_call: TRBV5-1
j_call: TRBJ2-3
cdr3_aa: CASSLGTSVTDTQYF

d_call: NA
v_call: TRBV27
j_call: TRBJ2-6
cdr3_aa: CASSRSLGDSGANVLTF

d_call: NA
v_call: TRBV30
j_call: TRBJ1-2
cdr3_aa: CAWYTWEGTTANYGYTF

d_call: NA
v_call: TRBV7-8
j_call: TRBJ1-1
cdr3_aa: CASSSQGTEAFF

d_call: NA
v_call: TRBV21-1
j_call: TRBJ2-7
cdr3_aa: CASSKFLQYF

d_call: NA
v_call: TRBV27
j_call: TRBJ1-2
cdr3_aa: CASRRDGNYGYTF

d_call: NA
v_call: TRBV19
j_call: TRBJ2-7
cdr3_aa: CASSTVDRPSYEQYF

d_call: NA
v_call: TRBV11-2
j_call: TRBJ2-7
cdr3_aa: CASSLAPAAHSYEQYF

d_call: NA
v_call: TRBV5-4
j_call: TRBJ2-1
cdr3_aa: CASSSTERGPGNEQFF

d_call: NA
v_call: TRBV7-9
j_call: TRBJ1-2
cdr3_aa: CASSLAQGRDYGYTF

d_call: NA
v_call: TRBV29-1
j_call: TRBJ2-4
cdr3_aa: CSFSQGAKNIQYF

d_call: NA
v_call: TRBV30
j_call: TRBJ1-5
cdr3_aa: CAWSDDSSNQPQHF

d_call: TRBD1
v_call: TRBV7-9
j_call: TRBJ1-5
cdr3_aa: CASSLDRGDQPQHF

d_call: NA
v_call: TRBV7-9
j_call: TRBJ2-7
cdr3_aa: CASSLDLTYEQYF

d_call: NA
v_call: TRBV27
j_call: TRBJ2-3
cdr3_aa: CASSLLATDTQYF